Each of the 13 T cell receptor beta chains below was sequenced from the same sample in a study of blood T cells in healthy people across ages. A second PCR of about 7 to 11 cycles used a sample-barcoded 5' primer and a J-beta primer mix. One entry per CDR3 protein results from TCRdb running MiXCR on the 5' RACE reads. The data show roughly 1.9 million distinct CDR3 sequences, with about two fifths seen just once and roughly 24% held by the top ten. The sample comprised blood. These receptors all come from a human donor in good health.

This chain links TRBV6-5 with TRBJ2-2, with D possibly called TRBD1 or TRBD2 (5 bases each). Trimming cost V 6 bases and J 7 bases, with 12 bases left between them. This CDR3 has 13 amino acids. The germline V gene has CDR1 MNHEY and CDR2 SVGAGI. The CDR3 protein is CASSLGTYGELFF. CDR3 DNA: TGTGCCAGCAGCCTAGGGACCTACGGGGAGCTGTTTTTT.

A few counts support this clonotype. This chain uses TRBV28 with TRBJ2-7; 7 nucleotides line up with TRBD1. Germline V gene data show CDR1 as MDHEN and CDR2 as SYDVKM. This CDR3 has 15 residues. Unmatched junction bases numbered 6, after V lost 3 bases and J lost 1 base. The CDR3 nucleotides are TGTGCCAGCAGTTTGGGTGGGACAGCTTCCTACGAGCAGTACTTC. Protein product: CASSLGGTASYEQYF.

There are a few counts of this clonotype. The rearrangement joins TRBV4-1 to TRBJ2-5; the match to TRBD2 covers 13 bases. Germline values: CDR1 MGHRA, CDR2 YSYEKL. The CDR3 contains 20 residues. Trimming removed 0 bases from V and 3 bases from J; junction bases left unmatched: 13. The CDR3 region is CASSQEFATSGGAGEETQYF. As DNA, the CDR3 is TGCGCCAGCAGCCAAGAATTTGCAACTAGCGGGGGGGCCGGGGAAGAGACCCAGTACTTC.

The chain employs TRBV29-1 and TRBJ2-7; the match to TRBD2 covers 10 bases. With 6 bases clipped from V and 3 bases from J, the junction kept 8 bases outside the gene matches. The CDR3 spans 14 residues. Germline V CDR1 and CDR2: SQVTM, ANQGSEA. CDR3 protein: CSVVAGGRNYEQYF. DNA of the CDR3: TGCAGCGTAGTAGCGGGGGGCCGCAACTACGAGCAGTACTTC.

The J gene is TRBJ2-3, the V gene TRBV2, with D possibly TRBD1 on 6 matching bases. V was shortened by 4 bases and J by 5 bases, with 16 bases between the two germline ends. From germline, CDR1 is SNHLY and CDR2 FYNNEI. The CDR3 sequence is 15 residues long. The CDR3 bases are TGTGCCAGCAGTGCATTGTCAGGGGATATAGATACGCAGTATTTT. Translating it yields CASSALSGDIDTQYF.

The chain joins TRBV20-1 to TRBJ1-2, with a weak D call TRBD1 (5 bases). The CDR3 runs 12 residues. CDR1 is DFQATT and CDR2 is SNEGSKA in the germline V gene (reference sequence). V shed 6 bases and J shed 7 bases, with 15 bases lying between them. The CDR3 is CSAFRQHAGYTF. In DNA form, the CDR3 reads TGCAGTGCCTTCAGACAGCACGCTGGCTACACCTTC.

This chain uses TRBV4-2 with TRBJ1-2; no firm D call. The V and J ends lost 0 bases and 3 bases respectively, with 11 bases between them. Germline V gene data show CDR1 as LGHNA and CDR2 as YNFKEQ. CDR3 length: 15 residues. The CDR3 here is CASSQDLAAHYGYTF. The CDR3 region has the DNA TGTGCCAGCAGCCAAGATTTGGCAGCGCACTATGGCTACACCTTC.

With respect to this clonotype: No DNA is shown, since the ends of the CDR3 on it are uncertain; the CDR3 is the one TCRdb lists. The rearrangement uses TRBV11-2 and TRBJ1-1. Looked up from germline, CDR1 is SGHAT and CDR2 is FQNNGV. The CDR3 sequence runs 24 residues, both termini included. CDR3 amino acids: CASSLGVSGGTDTQYFGPGTEAFF.

There are a few counts of this clonotype. The chain uses TRBV12-3 or TRBV12-4 and TRBJ2-7, with 10 bases fitting TRBD1. The CDR3 runs to 14 residues. V gave up 9 bases and J gave up 3 bases; unmatched junction bases: 8. For the CDR3, the DNA is TGTGCCAGTAAGACCGGACAGGGGGTCTACGAGCAGTACTTC. Protein product: CASKTGQGVYEQYF.

This clonotype was seen a few times. This chain joins TRBV20-1 and TRBJ1-2, with 9 nucleotides matching TRBD1. The germline CDR1 and CDR2 sequences are DFQATT and SNEGSKA (reference sequence). This CDR3 is 15 amino acids long. The CDR3 sequence is CSTYQFGGQGYGYTF. CDR3 DNA: TGCAGCACCTACCAATTCGGGGGACAGGGATATGGCTACACCTTC.

This rearrangement joins TRBV5-1 to TRBJ1-1, with a weak D call TRBD1 (5 bases). CDR3 length: 15 amino acids. Germline V lookup: CDR1 SGHRS, CDR2 YFSETQ. The ends were cut back, 3 bases at V and 1 base at J, with 13 bases in the middle. CDR3 DNA: TGCGCCAGCAGCTCTCCGGGACCCACGAACACTGAAGCTTTCTTT. As protein: CASSSPGPTNTEAFF.

This clonotype was picked up one time. This chain connects TRBV20-1 to TRBJ1-1, with 8 bases matching TRBD1. The CDR3 sequence is 13 residues long. Looked up from germline, CDR1 is DFQATT and CDR2 is SNEGSKA (reference sequence). J lost 1 base, V lost 8 bases, and 6 bases had no gene match. CDR3 DNA: TGCAGTCCCAGGGGGCAGCCGAACACTGAAGCTTTCTTT. Its translation: CSPRGQPNTEAFF.

This clonotype was seen more than once but under ten times. The rearrangement links TRBV7-2 to TRBJ2-5, with D unclear. With the DNA end fitting TRBJ2-7 better, the J assignment may be wrong. The CDR3 sequence is 12 residues long. Germline V lookup: CDR1 SGHTA, CDR2 FQGNSA. The chain's CDR3 is CASSYTYGEQYF. The CDR3 DNA sequence: TGTGCCAGCAGCTACACCTATGGCGAGCAGTACTTC.